Below, 12 T cell receptor beta chains from the same sample are listed, as sequenced in a study of OX40 agonist ivuxolimab in advanced cancers. TCRdb keeps only in-frame clones here, not all; method: immunoSEQ multiplex PCR. The table has roughly 68,000 clones, roughly 87% seen once. This material consisted of CD4+ or CD8+ T cells sorted from blood, taken in a trial of the OX40 agonist ivuxolimab. These receptors all stem from an adult with an advanced solid tumor such as melanoma, head and neck, liver or kidney cancer.

This clone was seen once. The chain couples TRBV4-2 to TRBJ2-2; D call uncertain. V was trimmed by 8 bases and J by 1 base, leaving 11 bases between them. Germline assignment: CDR1 LGHNA and CDR2 YNFKEQ. This CDR3 region has 14 residues. Written as DNA, the CDR3 is TGTGCCAGCCAAATTTCTAAGAACACCGGGGAGCTGTTTTTT. Translation gives CASQISKNTGELFF.

V and J are TRBV5-1 and TRBJ2-1; TRBD1 is a possible D gene (6 bases). The germline V and J ends were trimmed by 3 bases and 10 bases, with 14 bases remaining between them. The CDR3 loop spans 13 amino acids. Germline CDR1 reads SGHRS; CDR2 reads YFSETQ. The CDR3 reads CASSSHGGVEQFF. The DNA for the CDR3 is TGCGCCAGCAGCTCCCATGGGGGCGTGGAGCAGTTCTTC.

This chain connects TRBV4-1 to TRBJ2-7; 9 bases are a match to TRBD1. The V and J ends lost 4 bases and 0 bases, in that order; junction bases with no gene match: 4. Germline values: CDR1 MGHRA, CDR2 YSYEKL. This CDR3 comprises 15 residues. The CDR3 DNA follows: TGCGCCAGCAGCCCGGGACAGGGCAGCTCCTACGAGCAGTACTTC. It encodes CASSPGQGSSYEQYF.

This chain connects TRBV2 to TRBJ2-2; TRBD2 aligns across 7 bases. The CDR3 totals 15 residues. V lost 8 bases to trimming and J lost 2 bases; unmatched junction nucleotides: 8. Germline V CDR1 and CDR2: SNHLY, FYNNEI. Here the CDR3 reads CASAGPSGNTGELFF. The CDR3 coding sequence is TGTGCCAGCGCTGGTCCTAGCGGAAACACCGGGGAGCTGTTTTTT.

This chain joins TRBV4-3 and TRBJ2-7; the match to TRBD2 covers 13 bases. The trim removed 3 bases at V and 3 bases at J, leaving 2 bases unmatched. Germline assignment: CDR1 LGHNA and CDR2 YSLEER. The CDR3 spans 15 residues. In DNA form, the CDR3 reads TGCGCCAGCAGCCACGGGACTAGCGGGAACTACGAGCAGTACTTC. Its translation is CASSHGTSGNYEQYF.

This chain joins TRBV12-5 and TRBJ1-1, with 11 nucleotides matching TRBD1. CDR1 is LGHNT, CDR2 FRNRAP, per germline. The CDR3 loop spans 14 amino acids. V shed 5 bases, J shed 6 bases, and the junction held 5 bases outside the gene matches. Here the CDR3 reads CASGNRDRGAEAFF. The DNA for the CDR3 is TGTGCTAGTGGTAACAGGGACAGGGGGGCTGAAGCTTTCTTT. Looking up the rest from reference TRBV12-5 and TRBJ1-1 gives the full variable domain: DARVTQTPRHKVTEMGQEVTMRCQPILGHNTVFWYRQTMMQGLELLAYFRNRAPLDDSGMPKDRFSAEMPDATLATLKIQPSEPRDSAVYFCASGNRDRGAEAFFGQGTRLTVV.

This clone was observed a handful of times. V usage is TRBV15 and J usage is TRBJ1-2; D is perhaps TRBD1 (5 bases). This CDR3 is built from 18 residues. V lost 0 bases to trimming and J lost 4 bases, with 21 bases between them. Germline V gives CDR1 LNHNV, CDR2 YYDKDF (reference sequence). The CDR3 coding sequence is TGTGCCACCAGCAGAGAAGAGCCAGGGCGAACTTACAGCTATGGCTACACCTTC. Encoded protein: CATSREEPGRTYSYGYTF.

The chain is built from TRBV11-1 and TRBJ2-7, with TRBD1 matching over 7 bases. There are 11 residues in the CDR3. CDR1 is SGHAT, CDR2 FQDESV, per germline (reference sequence). V trimming: 8 bases; J trimming: 5 bases; junction bases outside the gene matches: 3. The DNA of the CDR3 is TGTGCCAGCGGGACAGTCCACGAGCAGTACTTC. It codes for CASGTVHEQYF.

The chain couples TRBV30 to TRBJ2-1; 8 bases are a match to TRBD2. The CDR3 loop spans 15 amino acids. CDR1 GTSNPN and CDR2 SVGIG come from the germline V gene (reference sequence). J gave up 7 bases and V 0 bases, and 8 bases lay outside the gene matches. The CDR3 region is CAWSVRSGEGNEQFF. The CDR3 coding sequence is TGTGCCTGGAGTGTACGTAGCGGGGAGGGGAATGAGCAGTTCTTC.

The chain links TRBV19 to TRBJ1-5; perhaps TRBD1 as D (6 bases). Trimming shortened V by 6 bases and J by 4 bases, and 16 bases separated the two germline ends. The CDR3 runs 15 residues. Germline V gene data show CDR1 as LNHDA and CDR2 as SQIVND (reference sequence). The chain's CDR3 is CASRTGWGGNQPQHF. The CDR3 DNA reads as TGTGCCAGTAGGACAGGTTGGGGGGGAAATCAGCCCCAGCATTTT. The complete variable domain, with remaining parts taken from reference TRBV19 and TRBJ1-5, reads DGGITQSPKYLFRKEGQNVTLSCEQNLNHDAMYWYRQDPGQGLRLIYYSQIVNDFQKGDIAEGYSVSREKKESFPLTVTSAQKNPTAFYLCASRTGWGGNQPQHFGDGTRLSIL.

V gene TRBV11-3 combines with J gene TRBJ2-5; 16 bases align to TRBD2. This CDR3 is built from 16 residues. Unmatched junction bases numbered 6, after V lost 5 bases and J lost 6 bases. Germline V gene data show CDR1 as SGHNT and CDR2 as YENEEA. The CDR3 reads CASSTPGLAGGKTQYF. The CDR3 DNA reads as TGTGCCAGCAGCACCCCGGGACTAGCGGGAGGGAAGACCCAGTACTTC.

The genes are TRBV27 and TRBJ2-7; TRBD1 matches at 10 bases. This CDR3 is built from 16 residues. The V and J ends lost 7 bases and 5 bases, in that order; junction bases with no gene match: 14. Germline-derived CDR1 and CDR2 are MNHEY and SMNVEV (reference sequence). Here the CDR3 reads CASTLRGGTGVHEQYF. CDR3 in DNA: TGTGCCAGCACTCTCAGGGGAGGGACAGGGGTTCACGAGCAGTACTTC.